A selection of T cell receptor beta chains follows, all from one sample in a study of cytomegalovirus exposure and HLA in healthy donors. Assay: immunoSEQ multiplex PCR; the TCRdb copy retains only in-frame clones and omits some. The sample shows more than 150,000 clones, roughly 77% of them seen only once. Sequenced: PBMCs. The receptors originated from a woman in her twenties or thirties in good health and CMV-seronegative. The CDR3 runs from the conserved cysteine through the conserved F or W. D genes are given only for firm matches. Clone size, where shown, is once, few, many, or a class for clones that have expanded.

d_gene	v_gene	len	abundance	j_gene	CDR3nt	CDR3aa
TRBD1	TRBV6-5	14	NA	TRBJ2-3	TGTGCCAGCAGCACAGGGGTTGGTTCAGATACGCAGTATTTT	CASSTGVGSDTQYF
TRBD1	TRBV7-8	16	NA	TRBJ2-1	TGTGCCAGCAGCTCCCCCGGGACAGGGCCCTACAATGAGCAGTTCTTC	CASSSPGTGPYNEQFF
NA	TRBV27	15	NA	TRBJ2-1	TGTGCCAGCAAGGACGGGGGGCAGCGCCCCCAAGAGCAGTTCTTC	CASKDGGQRPQEQFF
NA	TRBV30	13	NA	TRBJ2-2	TGTGCCTATATGGGACATAACACCGGGGAGCTGTTTTTT	CAYMGHNTGELFF
NA	TRBV29-1	14	NA	TRBJ2-2	TGCAGCGCGAGGACAGACTCATACACCGGGGAGCTGTTTTTT	CSARTDSYTGELFF
TRBD1	TRBV5-8	15	NA	TRBJ2-7	TGTGCCAGCAACACCCCCAGGGGGCGGAAGATTGAGCAGTACTTC	CASNTPRGRKIEQYF
NA	TRBV5-4	16	once	TRBJ1-1	TGTGCCAGCACCCCCCCGGTTGGTTTCGGGAACACTGAAGCTTTCTTT	CASTPPVGFGNTEAFF
NA	TRBV7-2	12	once	TRBJ1-3	TGTGCCAGCAGCCCGTTTTCTAACACCATATATTTT	CASSPFSNTIYF
TRBD2	TRBV5-1	15	NA	TRBJ2-3	TGCGCCAGCAGCTTAGGAGCGGGGGGGATAGATACGCAGTATTTT	CASSLGAGGIDTQYF
NA	TRBV7-9	13	NA	TRBJ1-1	TGTGCCAGCAGCTTATTGACGGGGACTGAAGCTTTCTTT	CASSLLTGTEAFF
NA	TRBV7-8	13	NA	TRBJ2-5	TGTGCCAGCAGCTATCCAGGGGGGGAGACCCAGTACTTC	CASSYPGGETQYF
TRBD2	TRBV20-1	11	once	TRBJ2-7	TGCAGTGCTAGACTAGCGGGGGCACACTACTTC	CSARLAGAHYF
TRBD1	TRBV30	15	NA	TRBJ2-7	TGTGCCTGGAGAGGGGACAGGGGGCGTCGAGATGAGCAGTACTTC	CAWRGDRGRRDEQYF
TRBD2	TRBV7-9	16	NA	TRBJ2-1	TGTGCCAGCAGCTTACTTGGACTAGCGGGGACTAATGAGCAGTTCTTC	CASSLLGLAGTNEQFF
NA	TRBV6-5	15	NA	TRBJ2-1	TGTGCCAGCAGTCGACAGACCAATTCCTACAATGAGCAGTTCTTC	CASSRQTNSYNEQFF
NA	TRBV7-9	14	NA	TRBJ1-1	TGTGCCAGCAGCGTCAGGGGACCCAACACTGAAGCTTTCTTT	CASSVRGPNTEAFF
TRBD2	TRBV7-2	15	few	TRBJ2-3	TGTGCCAGCAGCTTAGGGCCTAGCGGGGGTGATACGCAGTATTTT	CASSLGPSGGDTQYF
NA	TRBV5-1	14	NA	TRBJ1-3	TGCGCCAGCAGCTTACAGGGCACTGGAAACACCATATATTTT	CASSLQGTGNTIYF
NA	TRBV7-3	12	NA	TRBJ1-5	TGTTCCAGCAGCTCCGGGTCCTGGCCCCAGCATTTT	CSSSSGSWPQHF
NA	TRBV2	11	NA	TRBJ2-1	TGTGCCAGCGTGAAAGGGGTTGAGCAGTTCTTC	CASVKGVEQFF